This TCR beta chain was observed in a study of cytomegalovirus exposure and HLA in healthy donors. PCR employed 60 Vbeta and 13 Jbeta primers. The assay was immunoSEQ multiplex PCR, and TCRdb's table has in-frame clones only and misses some. There are over 200,000 clones in the sample; 55% to 75% occur only once, and around 3% lies in the top ten. Germline V gives CDR1 LNHDA, CDR2 SQIVND (reference sequence). Trimming pared 2 bases from V and 4 bases from J, leaving 18 bases between. This CDR3 has 17 residues. The TCR comes from a man in his forties in good health and CMV-seropositive. The sequencing sample was made of PBMCs. The V gene is TRBV19, the J gene TRBJ2-1; TRBD2 might be the D (5 bases). DNA for the CDR3: TGTGCCAGTAGTATACAGAGGACTCTTCCCCTATACAATGAGCAGTTCTTC. Translation: CASSIQRTLPLYNEQFF.